Sequencing of this T cell receptor beta chain was carried out in a study of blood T cells in healthy people across ages. Germline V CDR1 and CDR2: SNHLY, FYNNEI. The V end was cut by 7 bases, the J end by 4 bases, with 20 bases between. The CDR3 runs to 16 residues. This clonotype has more than one count but fewer than ten. No antigen is known for it. The sample, roughly 9.5 milliliters of peripheral blood, was drawn from each donor. PBMCs numbering at least 6.5 million were isolated per sample. General study findings and limits: The donors' CMV status was not determined, possibly confounding changes in expanded clonotypes.

The use of a sample-barcoded 5' primer and a J-beta primer mix characterized a second PCR of about 7 to 12 cycles. Tagging of each cDNA molecule was performed by a template-switch adaptor with 12 random nucleotides. TCRdb processed the 5' RACE reads anew with MiXCR; each CDR3 protein has one entry. The sample yields fewer than 950,000 distinct CDR3 sequences, 35% to 40% seen once. This TCR came from a young man in good health. The sample comprised blood. The J gene is TRBJ1-5, the V gene TRBV2; no definite D call. This CDR3 reads CASTRNGQARNQPQHF. The CDR3 DNA reads TGTGCCAGCACCCGAAATGGGCAGGCAAGGAATCAGCCCCAGCATTTT.